This TCR beta chain was profiled in a study of blood T cells in healthy people across ages. This clonotype was detected many times. The antigen is unknown. Study-level results: A strong correlation was found between TCR beta diversity and the percentage of naive T cells.

The authors ran a second PCR of about 7 to 11 cycles using a sample-barcoded 5' primer and a J-beta primer mix. MiXCR was run by TCRdb on the 5' RACE reads, yielding one entry per CDR3 protein. The sample consists of some 790,000 distinct CDR3 sequences, roughly 26% of them appearing once. CDR1 is MNHNY and CDR2 is SVGAGI in the germline V gene (reference sequence). The CDR3 length is 14 residues. Trimming took 3 bases from V and 0 from J, leaving 7 bases between them. Sequencing was carried out using blood. V is TRBV6-6 and J is TRBJ2-3; D remains unclear. The TCR comes from a woman of 80 years or more in good health. CDR3 protein: CASSYDSSTDTQYF. Here the CDR3 DNA reads TGTGCCAGCAGTTATGACTCTAGCACAGATACGCAGTATTTT.